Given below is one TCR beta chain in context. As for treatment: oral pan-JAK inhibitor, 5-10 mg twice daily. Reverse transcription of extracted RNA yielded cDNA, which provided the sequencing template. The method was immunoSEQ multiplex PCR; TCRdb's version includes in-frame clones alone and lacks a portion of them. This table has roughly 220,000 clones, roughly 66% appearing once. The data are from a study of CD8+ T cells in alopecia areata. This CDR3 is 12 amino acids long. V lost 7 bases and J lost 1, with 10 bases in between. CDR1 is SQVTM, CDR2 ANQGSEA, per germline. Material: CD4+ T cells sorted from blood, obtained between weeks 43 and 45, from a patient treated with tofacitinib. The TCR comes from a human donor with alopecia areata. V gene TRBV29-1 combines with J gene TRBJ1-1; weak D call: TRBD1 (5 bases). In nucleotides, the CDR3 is TGCAGCGCGGGAGGGACGAACACTGAAGCTTTCTTT. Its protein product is CSAGGTNTEAFF. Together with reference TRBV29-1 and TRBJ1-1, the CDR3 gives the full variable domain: SAVISQKPSRDICQRGTSLTIQCQVDSQVTMMFWYRQQPGQSLTLIATANQGSEATYESGFVIDKFPISRPNLTFSTLTVSNMSPEDSSIYLCSAGGTNTEAFFGQGTRLTVV.